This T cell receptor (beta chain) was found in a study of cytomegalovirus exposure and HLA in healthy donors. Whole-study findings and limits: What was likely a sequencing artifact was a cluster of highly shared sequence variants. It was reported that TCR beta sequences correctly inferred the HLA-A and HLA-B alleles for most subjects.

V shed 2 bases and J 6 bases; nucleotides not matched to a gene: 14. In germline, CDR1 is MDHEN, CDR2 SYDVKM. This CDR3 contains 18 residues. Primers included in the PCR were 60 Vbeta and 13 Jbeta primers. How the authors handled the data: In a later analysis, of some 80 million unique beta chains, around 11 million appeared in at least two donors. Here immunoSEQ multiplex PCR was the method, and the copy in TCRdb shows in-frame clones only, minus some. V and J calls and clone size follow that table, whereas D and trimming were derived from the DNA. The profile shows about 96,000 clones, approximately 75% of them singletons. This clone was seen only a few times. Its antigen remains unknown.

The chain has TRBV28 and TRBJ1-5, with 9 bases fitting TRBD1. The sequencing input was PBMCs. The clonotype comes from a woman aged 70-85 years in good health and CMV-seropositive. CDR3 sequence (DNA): TGTGCCAGCAGTTTAGCCCCCTACGACAGGGGGGCCGGTCAGCCCCAGCATTTT. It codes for CASSLAPYDRGAGQPQHF.